The 9 T cell receptor beta chains below come from one sample, sequenced in a study of PD-1 blockade in classical Hodgkin lymphoma. Clones were read by immunoSEQ multiplex PCR, and TCRdb kept only the in-frame ones, dropping some. The sample shows tens of thousands of clones, about nine tenths of them seen only once. All patients experienced relapse after autologous stem cell transplantation, and brentuximab vedotin exposure was variable. This specimen consisted of peripheral blood mononuclear cells (PBMCs), obtained at baseline. The receptors come from a human donor with classical Hodgkin lymphoma.

The DNA for the CDR3 is TGTGCCACCAGGTCCACAGGGGAAGACGAGCAGTACTTC. Translated, it gives CATRSTGEDEQYF. V and J are TRBV15 and TRBJ2-7; TRBD1 matches 7 bases. The CDR3 has 13 residues. Trimming took 6 bases from V and 5 from J; bases not matched to a gene: 7. Germline CDR1 LNHNV, CDR2 YYDKDF (reference sequence).

This chain connects TRBV19 to TRBJ2-5, with D perhaps TRBD2 (7 bases). The germline CDR1 and CDR2 sequences are LNHDA and SQIVND (reference sequence). This CDR3 region has 16 residues. V lost 2 bases and J 4 bases, leaving 17 bases between the germline ends. CDR3 DNA: TGTGCCAGTAGTATAAGGGGGAGGGTGGAGGGAGAGACCCAGTACTTC. Its translation: CASSIRGRVEGETQYF.

The chain has TRBV6-5 and TRBJ2-7; 9 nucleotides agree with TRBD2. Trimming at V came to 2 bases and at J to 4 bases, leaving 3 bases not matched to a gene. Germline CDR1 is MNHEY and CDR2 is SVGAGI. The length of the CDR3 is 14 residues. The CDR3 sequence: CASSYVAGGYEQYF. CDR3 nucleotide sequence: TGTGCCAGCAGTTACGTCGCGGGAGGGTACGAGCAGTACTTC.

V is TRBV19 and J is TRBJ2-2, with D maybe TRBD2 (5 bases). Germline lookup yields CDR1 LNHDA and CDR2 SQIVND (reference sequence). CDR3 length equals 16 residues. Trimming pared 5 bases from V and 5 bases from J, leaving 18 bases between. The CDR3 DNA reads as TGTGCCAGTAGTGTGGACTCTTCCAGGAGAACCGGGGAGCTGTTTTTT. Amino acids: CASSVDSSRRTGELFF.

The CDR3 bases are TGTGCCAGCAGCCGCGGGACAGGGAACCAGCCCCAGCATTTT. It translates to CASSRGTGNQPQHF. V and J are TRBV7-6 and TRBJ1-5; TRBD1 agrees at 9 bases. V gave up 5 bases and J gave up 7 bases; unmatched junction bases: 6. The CDR3 length is 14 residues. Germline-derived CDR1 and CDR2 are SGHVS and FNYEAQ. Together with reference TRBV7-6 and TRBJ1-5, the CDR3 gives the full variable domain: GAGVSQSPRYKVTKRGQDVALRCDPISGHVSLYWYRQALGQGPEFLTYFNYEAQQDKSGLPNDRFSAERPEGSISTLTIQRTEQRDSAMYRCASSRGTGNQPQHFGDGTRLSIL.

This chain links TRBV28 with TRBJ2-7; the match to TRBD2 covers 14 bases. The CDR3 loop spans 16 amino acids. The junction had 9 bases not matched to a gene; V was cut back by 4 bases and J by 7 bases. The germline gives CDR1 MDHEN, CDR2 SYDVKM. Here the CDR3 reads CASSSGTSGSPGEQYF. The CDR3 nucleotides are TGTGCCAGCAGTTCCGGGACTAGCGGGAGCCCGGGGGAGCAGTACTTC.

The chain carries TRBV7-2 and TRBJ2-3; D is ambiguous. V gave up 0 bases and J gave up 0 bases, with 4 bases separating them. There are 14 residues in the CDR3. From germline, CDR1 is SGHTA and CDR2 FQGNSA. CDR3 bases: TGTGCCAGCAGCTTAGCGCACAGCACAGATACGCAGTATTTT. Protein: CASSLAHSTDTQYF.

The J gene is TRBJ1-2, the V gene TRBV5-1; 7 positions agree with TRBD1. V lost 0 bases, J lost 4 bases, and 6 bases stayed unmatched. The CDR3 is made up of 15 amino acids. Germline assignment: CDR1 SGHRS and CDR2 YFSETQ. DNA for the CDR3: TGCGCCAGCAGCTTGGAGCGTCCAGGGGGCTATGGCTACACCTTC. Protein: CASSLERPGGYGYTF.

CDR3 coding DNA: TGTGCCAGTAGTATAGGCCTAGCGGGAGGGGGAGGGGTGGAAGAGCAGTTCTTC. This gives the protein CASSIGLAGGGGVEEQFF. The chain is built from TRBV19 and TRBJ2-1; the match to TRBD2 covers 12 bases. The CDR3 consists of 18 residues. In germline, CDR1 is LNHDA, CDR2 SQIVND (reference sequence). Trimming took 1 base from V and 10 from J; bases not matched to a gene: 14.